What follows is one T cell receptor beta chain and its context. Its antigen is still unknown. These data belong to a study of blood T cells in healthy people across ages. Overall study findings and caveats: Bulk PBMC profiling left naive and antigen-experienced comparisons inconclusive.

The germline gives CDR1 WSHSY, CDR2 SAAADI. CDR3 length: 13 residues. With 6 bases removed from V and 8 bases from J, the gap between germline ends came to 13 bases. The use of a sample-barcoded 5' primer and a J-beta primer mix characterized a second PCR of about 7 to 12 cycles. Researchers report that a template-switch adaptor with 12 random nucleotides tagged each cDNA molecule. TCRdb recomputed calls from the 5' RACE reads with MiXCR, one row per CDR3 protein. The sample lists over a million distinct CDR3 sequences, roughly 60% occurring once. Sequenced: blood. This TCR derives from a man in his late teens or twenties in good health. The chain employs TRBV10-2 and TRBJ1-4; unclear D gene. Here the CDR3 DNA reads TGCGCCAGCAGGGACCCCCAAGGGGAAAAACTGTTTTTT. Amino acid sequence: CASRDPQGEKLFF.